The clone carrying this T cell receptor beta chain occurred a few times. This entry belongs to a study of shared clonotypes between healthy human individuals. Study summary: In total, the donors were a couple of women and a few men aged 18 to 49.

Only Caucasian adults living in Nashville, Tennessee served as donors. The data were produced by immunoSEQ multiplex PCR, yet TCRdb's version contains in-frame clones alone and is incomplete. The sample includes fewer than 550,000 clones, 75% to 80% of them seen just once. The V end was cut by 4 bases, the J end by 2 bases, with 18 bases between. CDR3 length: 16 amino acids. Germline V lookup: CDR1 SGHTA, CDR2 FQGNSA. The chain combines TRBV7-2 with TRBJ2-7; D tentatively fits TRBD1 or TRBD2 (5 bases each). The source is a woman between 40 and 55 years old in good health. Some clones in this sample may be carry-over from other donors' samples. Sequencing used PBMCs. DNA of the CDR3: TGTGCCAGCAGCTCTGACTATGGTCAGGGACCCTACGAGCAGTACTTC. Translating gives CASSSDYGQGPYEQYF.